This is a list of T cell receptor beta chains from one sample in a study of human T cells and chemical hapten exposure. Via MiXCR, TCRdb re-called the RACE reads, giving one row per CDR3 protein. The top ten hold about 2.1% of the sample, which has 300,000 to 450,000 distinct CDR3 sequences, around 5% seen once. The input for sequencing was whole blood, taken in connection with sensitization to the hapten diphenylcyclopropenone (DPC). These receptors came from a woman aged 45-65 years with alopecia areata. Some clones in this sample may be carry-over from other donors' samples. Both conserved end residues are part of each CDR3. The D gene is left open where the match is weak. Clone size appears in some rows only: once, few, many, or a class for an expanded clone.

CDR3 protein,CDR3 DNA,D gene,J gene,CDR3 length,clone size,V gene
CASSQVVQVNSPLHF,TGCGCCAGCAGCCAAGTGGTACAAGTTAATTCACCCCTCCACTTT,.,TRBJ1-6,15,.,TRBV4-3
CASLESTNTEAFF,TGTGCCAGCTTGGAGTCTACGAACACTGAAGCTTTCTTT,.,TRBJ1-1,13,many,TRBV6-5
CASSSSGGEFF,TGTGCCAGCAGCTCATCTGGGGGGGAGTTCTTC,TRBD2,TRBJ2-1,11,few,TRBV7-2
CSARPPGREGNEQFF,TGCAGTGCTAGACCCCCGGGGCGGGAGGGGAATGAGCAGTTCTTC,TRBD2,TRBJ2-1,15,few,TRBV20-1
CASSRGPHNSPLHF,TGTGCCAGCAGCCGTGGACCACATAATTCACCCCTCCACTTT,.,TRBJ1-6,14,.,TRBV14
CASSLWALRQYF,TGTGCCAGCAGTTTATGGGCCTTACGGCAGTATTTT,.,TRBJ2-3,12,few,TRBV28
CSTKAGGQETQYF,TGCAGCACTAAGGCGGGGGGCCAAGAGACCCAGTACTTC,TRBD2,TRBJ2-5,13,.,TRBV29-1
CASSFGVLASDVAQTDTQYF,TGTGCCAGCAGCTTCGGTGTTTTAGCTTCGGACGTCGCTCAAACAGATACGCAGTATTTT,.,TRBJ2-3,20,many,TRBV5-4
CASSPRWGDQPQHF,TGTGCCAGCAGCCCCAGATGGGGCGATCAGCCCCAGCATTTT,.,TRBJ1-5,14,many,TRBV7-6
CASSQSAVRGLERNGETQYF,TGCGCCAGCAGTCAATCGGCAGTTAGGGGACTAGAAAGGAACGGAGAGACCCAGTACTTC,TRBD2,TRBJ2-5,20,few,TRBV23-1
CATSSRDRWTQYF,TGTGCCACCAGCTCCCGGGACAGGTGGACCCAGTACTTC,TRBD1,TRBJ2-5,13,.,TRBV15
CASSQEGGRRNTGELFF,TGCGCCAGCAGCCAAGAAGGAGGCCGCAGGAACACCGGGGAGCTGTTTTTT,.,TRBJ2-2,17,.,TRBV4-1
CSVNPQANYGYTF,TGCAGCGTGAATCCCCAGGCGAACTATGGCTACACCTTC,.,TRBJ1-2,13,few,TRBV29-1
CASSQEDRIQETQYF,TGTGCCAGCAGCCAAGAGGACAGGATCCAAGAGACCCAGTACTTC,TRBD1,TRBJ2-5,15,few,TRBV4-2
CASSLAGANNSPLHF,TGTGCCAGCAGCTTAGCAGGGGCCAATAATTCACCCCTCCACTTT,.,TRBJ1-6,15,.,TRBV7-9
CASSLGLAGGPTGELFF,TGTGCCAGCAGCCTGGGACTAGCGGGAGGGCCCACCGGGGAGCTGTTTTTT,TRBD2,TRBJ2-2,17,.,TRBV11-2
CASSGAGTVTDTQYF,TGTGCCAGCAGCGGCGCCGGGACAGTCACAGATACGCAGTATTTT,TRBD1,TRBJ2-3,15,many,TRBV9
CASSASQGSSYNEQFF,TGTGCCAGCAGCGCCTCACAGGGGAGCTCCTACAATGAGCAGTTCTTC,TRBD1,TRBJ2-1,16,.,TRBV9
CASSVAEGGREEETQYF,TGTGCCAGCAGCGTAGCAGAAGGGGGCAGGGAGGAAGAGACCCAGTACTTC,.,TRBJ2-5,17,.,TRBV9
CSVVGVGVTEAFF,TGCAGCGTTGTGGGTGTAGGGGTGACTGAAGCTTTCTTT,.,TRBJ1-1,13,.,TRBV29-1
CATSEPLAGNEQFF,TGTGCCACCAGTGAACCCTTAGCGGGTAATGAGCAGTTCTTC,TRBD2,TRBJ2-1,14,.,TRBV24-1
CASNVLQGLSEAFF,TGTGCCAGCAATGTACTGCAGGGATTATCGGAAGCTTTCTTT,.,TRBJ1-1,14,many,TRBV28
CASSRDGTGDNEQFF,TGCGCCAGCAGCCGGGACGGGACAGGGGACAATGAGCAGTTCTTC,TRBD1,TRBJ2-1,15,many,TRBV5-1
CASSRTGGRQPQHF,TGTGCCAGCAGTCGGACAGGGGGGCGCCAGCCCCAGCATTTT,TRBD1,TRBJ1-5,14,many,TRBV6-5
CASPLGGWEFEDTQYF,TGTGCCAGCCCGCTGGGCGGCTGGGAGTTTGAAGATACGCAGTATTTT,.,TRBJ2-3,16,.,TRBV24-1
CASSHPASGGCSYNEQFF,TGCGCCAGCAGTCACCCGGCTAGCGGGGGGTGCTCCTACAATGAGCAGTTCTTC,TRBD2,TRBJ2-1,18,many,TRBV23-1
CASSLGGLQAQHF,TGTGCCAGCAGTTTGGGGGGACTTCAGGCCCAGCATTTT,.,TRBJ1-5,13,.,TRBV12-3/TRBV12-4
CASSSSGLPNTGELFF,TGTGCCAGCAGCTCTAGCGGGTTGCCGAACACCGGGGAGCTGTTTTTT,TRBD2,TRBJ2-2,16,many,TRBV6-4
CATSDKKQGAMNTEAFF,TGTGCCACCAGTGATAAGAAGCAGGGGGCTATGAACACTGAAGCTTTCTTT,TRBD1,TRBJ1-1,17,.,TRBV24-1
CASSYPGGRYNEQFF,TGTGCCAGCAGTTACCCTGGGGGCAGATACAATGAGCAGTTCTTC,.,TRBJ2-1,15,.,TRBV6-5
CASSLVTQGRNEQYF,TGTGCCAGCAGCTTAGTTACCCAGGGTCGGAACGAGCAGTACTTC,.,TRBJ2-7,15,many,TRBV11-2
CASSHLTQGSPLHF,TGCGCCAGCAGCCACCTTACACAGGGTTCACCCCTCCACTTT,.,TRBJ1-6,14,many,TRBV4-1
CSVEGTGNYEQYF,TGCAGCGTTGAAGGGACAGGGAACTACGAGCAGTACTTC,TRBD1,TRBJ2-7,13,many,TRBV29-1
CASGLGGPEAFF,TGTGCTAGTGGTTTGGGGGGGCCTGAAGCTTTCTTT,.,TRBJ1-1,12,many,TRBV12-5
CASSLTGGVDSPLHF,TGTGCCAGCAGCTTGACAGGGGGGGTTGATTCACCCCTCCACTTT,TRBD1,TRBJ1-6,15,many,TRBV7-3
CASTLTKGTEAFF,TGTGCCAGCACCCTAACGAAGGGCACTGAAGCTTTCTTT,.,TRBJ1-1,13,few,TRBV27
CASSLRLAAIGEQYF,TGTGCCAGCAGCCTAAGACTAGCGGCCATCGGCGAGCAGTACTTC,TRBD2,TRBJ2-7,15,many,TRBV28
CASSLAGGHEQFF,TGTGCCAGCAGTTTAGCCGGGGGGCATGAGCAGTTCTTC,.,TRBJ2-1,13,.,TRBV12-3/TRBV12-4
CASSRTASSYEQYF,TGTGCCAGTAGCCGGACGGCCAGCTCCTACGAGCAGTACTTC,.,TRBJ2-7,14,few,TRBV19
CASSHSPPVYGYTF,TGTGCCAGCTCACACTCCCCGCCCGTATATGGCTACACCTTC,.,TRBJ1-2,14,few,TRBV18
CASSHPAGTEAFF,TGTGCCAGCAGCCACCCGGCTGGAACTGAAGCTTTCTTT,.,TRBJ1-1,13,.,TRBV7-8
CASSRGPREGAFF,TGCGCCAGCAGCCGTGGTCCCAGGGAGGGAGCTTTCTTT,.,TRBJ1-1,13,.,TRBV5-1
CASSGTSGGFRDTQYF,TGTGCCAGCAGCGGGACTAGCGGGGGCTTCCGGGATACGCAGTATTTT,TRBD2,TRBJ2-3,16,.,TRBV4-2
CASSAATVPYEQYF,TGTGCGTCGTCAGCGGCGACGGTCCCCTACGAGCAGTACTTC,.,TRBJ2-7,14,many,TRBV6-1
CASRSGFEQYF,TGTGCCAGCCGGTCAGGGTTCGAGCAGTACTTC,.,TRBJ2-7,11,many,TRBV27
CASSLTDRGEQYF,TGTGCCAGCAGTTTAACGGACAGGGGCGAGCAGTACTTC,TRBD1,TRBJ2-7,13,many,TRBV25-1
CAIRETDNQPQHF,TGTGCCATCAGGGAGACGGACAATCAGCCCCAGCATTTT,.,TRBJ1-5,13,.,TRBV10-3
CASSGGVTDTQYF,TGTGCCAGCAGTGGAGGAGTCACAGATACGCAGTATTTT,.,TRBJ2-3,13,many,TRBV12-3/TRBV12-4
CATSRDWGPGGPQHF,TGTGCCACCAGCAGAGATTGGGGGCCGGGGGGACCCCAGCATTTT,.,TRBJ1-5,15,many,TRBV15
CSAKRTSGYTDTQYF,TGCAGTGCCAAACGGACTAGCGGATACACAGATACGCAGTATTTT,TRBD2,TRBJ2-3,15,many,TRBV20-1